The rows below give T cell receptor beta chains drawn from one sample of a study of response to subunit inactivated influenza vaccine. TCRdb re-derived calls from the RT-PCR reads in MiXCR, one entry per CDR3 protein. Of about 610,000 distinct CDR3 sequences in the sample, 14% were seen once. The input for sequencing was PBMCs from blood, taken less than 13 days after vaccination. These receptors were collected from a man aged 50 to 59 who received an inactivated influenza vaccine. Both conserved end residues are trimmed from each CDR3.

CDR3: ASYSIAGSSYEQY; J: TRBJ2-7; V: TRBV5-1
CDR3: ASSPLQGAETQY; J: TRBJ2-5; V: TRBV12-3/TRBV12-4
CDR3: ASSLGGRAQNEQF; J: TRBJ2-1; V: TRBV5-1
CDR3: ASSLAQGSEQY; J: TRBJ2-7; V: TRBV7-7
CDR3: ASRPRGSYEQY; J: TRBJ2-7; V: TRBV5-6
CDR3: ASSRLPGLGLNEQF; J: TRBJ2-1; V: TRBV4-1
CDR3: ASSDPGQGVNEQY; J: TRBJ2-7; V: TRBV5-1
CDR3: SASRTSGRARETQY; J: TRBJ2-5; V: TRBV20-1
CDR3: ASSLRTGGADEAF; J: TRBJ1-1; V: TRBV12-3/TRBV12-4
CDR3: ASRPLAGRGETQY; J: TRBJ2-5; V: TRBV6-1
CDR3: SVGQKQETQY; J: TRBJ2-5; V: TRBV29-1
CDR3: SAEDPRGASGELF; J: TRBJ2-2; V: TRBV20-1
CDR3: ASRPGGGGELF; J: TRBJ2-2; V: TRBV6-2/TRBV6-3
CDR3: ATSDELNYGYT; J: TRBJ1-2; V: TRBV24-1
CDR3: AISGSDRVSYNEQF; J: TRBJ2-1; V: TRBV10-3
CDR3: SARQLGTYEQY; J: TRBJ2-7; V: TRBV20-1
CDR3: ASSSNSGSGADTQY; J: TRBJ2-3; V: TRBV7-8
CDR3: ASSSGLFTEAF; J: TRBJ1-1; V: TRBV11-2
CDR3: ASSLGDNSPLH; J: TRBJ1-6; V: TRBV12-3/TRBV12-4
CDR3: ASSMGVASGEYNEQF; J: TRBJ2-1; V: TRBV19
CDR3: ASSTTSGVYEQY; J: TRBJ2-7; V: TRBV27
CDR3: ASSYSYRADYEQY; J: TRBJ2-7; V: TRBV6-2/TRBV6-3
CDR3: ASSSILVAVGNEQF; J: TRBJ2-1; V: TRBV12-3/TRBV12-4
CDR3: ASSPDPSDRTDTQY; J: TRBJ2-3; V: TRBV18
CDR3: ASRGDSGANVLT; J: TRBJ2-6; V: TRBV2
CDR3: ASGSGVNEQF; J: TRBJ2-1; V: TRBV12-3/TRBV12-4
CDR3: ASSARLGGTDTQY; J: TRBJ2-3; V: TRBV3-1
CDR3: ASGSQGQETQY; J: TRBJ2-5; V: TRBV5-5
CDR3: ASSVGTGDLQETQY; J: TRBJ2-5; V: TRBV9
CDR3: SARREEAF; J: TRBJ1-1; V: TRBV20-1
CDR3: ASRLVAGGNTEAF; J: TRBJ1-1; V: TRBV11-2
CDR3: ASSLGQRDIQY; J: TRBJ2-4; V: TRBV7-9
CDR3: ASSLTGYGEAF; J: TRBJ1-1; V: TRBV7-9
CDR3: SARTSGRIYNEQF; J: TRBJ2-1; V: TRBV20-1
CDR3: ASSFQAGANVLT; J: TRBJ2-6; V: TRBV28
CDR3: ASSMSRLYEQY; J: TRBJ2-7; V: TRBV19
CDR3: ASSLPTGLRGETQY; J: TRBJ2-5; V: TRBV7-9
CDR3: ASSLETHNWYEQF; J: TRBJ2-1; V: TRBV11-2
CDR3: ASSAARSYNEQF; J: TRBJ2-1; V: TRBV11-2
CDR3: ASSPGTLGTEAF; J: TRBJ1-1; V: TRBV6-2/TRBV6-3
CDR3: ASSFGLAGHNEQF; J: TRBJ2-1; V: TRBV6-2/TRBV6-3
CDR3: ASSGAGGPGSYNEQF; J: TRBJ2-1; V: TRBV7-9
CDR3: ASTSLRSASQF; J: TRBJ2-1; V: TRBV12-3/TRBV12-4
CDR3: ASSWGTSGEQF; J: TRBJ2-1; V: TRBV7-9
CDR3: ASSQERNSESPLH; J: TRBJ1-6; V: TRBV4-3
CDR3: AISDLNGYEQY; J: TRBJ2-7; V: TRBV10-3
CDR3: ASSLSWDAKNIQY; J: TRBJ2-4; V: TRBV28
CDR3: ASSLTVGGTDTQY; J: TRBJ2-3; V: TRBV5-1
CDR3: ASSLGLSNYEQY; J: TRBJ2-7; V: TRBV5-6